Listed below are T cell receptor beta chains from one sample, sequenced in a study of cytomegalovirus exposure and HLA in healthy donors. Produced via immunoSEQ multiplex PCR; TCRdb's table is partial and in-frame only. Seen here are about 160,000 clones, over 80% observed once, and the top ten hold roughly 2%. Sequencing was carried out using PBMCs. The origin of the receptors is a human donor in good health. Both conserved end residues are part of each CDR3. The D gene is left open where the match is weak. Clone size is stated in some rows and not others, as once, few, many or a class when expanded.

J,size,D,V,DNA,CDR3
TRBJ2-6,.,TRBD1,TRBV5-4,TGTGCCAGCAGCTCGACAGGGGCCGGGGCCAACGTCCTGACTTTC,CASSSTGAGANVLTF
TRBJ2-4,few,.,TRBV2,TGTGCCAGCAGGGACAGTGGAGTAGCCAAAAACATTCAGTACTTC,CASRDSGVAKNIQYF
TRBJ2-7,.,.,TRBV11-2,TGTGCCAGCAGCCGGTTGGCGGGGAGCTCCTACGAGCAGTACTTC,CASSRLAGSSYEQYF
TRBJ1-1,.,TRBD1,TRBV7-9,TGTGCCAGCAGCTTAGCGAACAGGGGGCCTGAAGCTTTCTTT,CASSLANRGPEAFF
TRBJ2-5,once,.,TRBV7-2,TGTGCCAGCAGCCGCTCCAGGGGAACGGGGGAGACCCAGTACTTC,CASSRSRGTGETQYF
TRBJ1-2,.,TRBD1,TRBV27,TGTGCCAGCAGTTTATCGACAGCAGGGGGCCACTATGGCTACACCTTC,CASSLSTAGGHYGYTF
TRBJ2-1,.,TRBD1,TRBV4-3,TGCGCCAGCAGCCAAGTCTGGGCTGTGACAGGGGGCGGGAATGAGCAGTTCTTC,CASSQVWAVTGGGNEQFF
TRBJ2-5,.,TRBD2,TRBV2,TGTGCCAGCAGTGAAGCCACTAGCGGGGGCCACCAAGAGACCCAGTACTTC,CASSEATSGGHQETQYF
TRBJ2-7,.,.,TRBV7-9,TGTGCCAGCAGCTTTCGAGGGCGGGACGTCTCGAGGGAGCAGTACTTC,CASSFRGRDVSREQYF
TRBJ2-2,.,.,TRBV28,TGTGCCAGCAGTTTATTTGGGGGGGCGCGTACCGGGGAGCTGTTTTTT,CASSLFGGARTGELFF
TRBJ2-5,.,.,TRBV5-6,TGTGCCAGCAGCTGGGAACAGGGCTTGACGGTAGAGACCCAGTACTTC,CASSWEQGLTVETQYF
TRBJ1-1,.,.,TRBV6-5,TGTGCCAGCAGGGGTTCGACCGGAGTCACTGAAGCTTTCTTT,CASRGSTGVTEAFF
TRBJ2-7,.,.,TRBV18,TGTGCCAGCTCACCAGCTTCAGTCTCCGAGCAGTACTTC,CASSPASVSEQYF
TRBJ2-7,.,TRBD2,TRBV6-6,TGTGCCAGCAGTTACGAGACTAGCGGGGGTTACGAGCAGTACTTC,CASSYETSGGYEQYF
TRBJ1-1,.,TRBD1,TRBV5-5,TGTGCCAGCAGCTTTGGGACAGGGATCACTGAAGCTTTCTTT,CASSFGTGITEAFF
TRBJ1-5,.,TRBD1,TRBV4-2,TGTGCCAGCAGCCAAGGGGACAGGGGGAATCAGCCCCAGCATTTT,CASSQGDRGNQPQHF
TRBJ1-5,.,.,TRBV6-4,TGTGCCAGCAGTGAGACAGCCGGGAGGTCGCCCCAGCATTTT,CASSETAGRSPQHF
TRBJ2-2,few,TRBD1,TRBV9,TGTGCCAGCAGCGGAGGGGGACAGGGGGCTGACGGGGAGCTGTTTTTT,CASSGGGQGADGELFF
TRBJ1-2,.,.,TRBV21-1,TGTGCCAGCAGCAAAGAGAGTGGAGGGCGGGGCTATGGCTACACCTTC,CASSKESGGRGYGYTF
TRBJ2-1,.,.,TRBV29-1,TGCAGCGTTGAAGTCCAGAGGGAGGACAATGAGCAGTTCTTC,CSVEVQREDNEQFF
TRBJ1-1,.,.,TRBV7-9,TGTGCCAGCAGCTTACAGGGAAGTAACACTGAAGCTTTCTTT,CASSLQGSNTEAFF
TRBJ1-4,.,.,TRBV13,TGTGCCAGCAGCTTAACGCAGGGCAATCTTGAAAAACTGTTTTTT,CASSLTQGNLEKLFF
TRBJ2-5,.,TRBD1,TRBV5-6,TGTGCCAGCAGCTTGCTTCCAGGGGGCGGCCAAGAGACCCAGTACTTC,CASSLLPGGGQETQYF
TRBJ1-2,few,TRBD1,TRBV10-2,TGCGCCAGCAGTGACTCAGGGGGCTATGGCTACACCTTC,CASSDSGGYGYTF
TRBJ2-1,.,TRBD1,TRBV9,TGTGCCAGCAGCGTAGAGCGGGACAGGGCCTTTGAGCAGTTCTTC,CASSVERDRAFEQFF
TRBJ1-1,.,.,TRBV6-4,TGTGCCAGCCAACTTAACCCGGGCGGGACTGAAGCTTTCTTT,CASQLNPGGTEAFF
TRBJ1-1,once,.,TRBV2,TGTGCCAGCCTTGAGTCGCTAGCTGAAGCTTTCTTT,CASLESLAEAFF
TRBJ1-4,.,.,TRBV7-9,TGTTCCAGCAGCGACACGGCTTTGGAACTGTTTTTT,CSSSDTALELFF
TRBJ2-1,.,.,TRBV19,TGTGCCAGTAGTTTGCGACAGGCGGAGCGTTACAATGAGCAGTTCTTC,CASSLRQAERYNEQFF
TRBJ2-7,.,.,TRBV15,TGTGCCACCAGCAGCCCCAAGGGGTATGACGGCTACGAGCAGTACTTC,CATSSPKGYDGYEQYF
TRBJ2-7,.,TRBD2,TRBV7-2,TGTGCCAGCAGCTTAATCGCGGGGGTGGTGTCCTACGAGCAGTACTTC,CASSLIAGVVSYEQYF
TRBJ2-2,.,.,TRBV5-1,TGCGCCAGCAGCTTGGACTACCTGAGATCGAACACCGGGGAGCTGTTTTTT,CASSLDYLRSNTGELFF
TRBJ1-1,.,.,TRBV20-1,TGCAGTGCTAGGCCTAGCACTGAAGCTTTCTTT,CSARPSTEAFF
TRBJ2-2,once,TRBD2,TRBV4-1,TGCGCCAGCAGCCCGAGCGGGGGGGGCACCGGGGAGCTGTTTTTT,CASSPSGGGTGELFF
TRBJ1-5,.,.,TRBV19,TGTGCCAGTAGTATAGTGGTGGGGAGGGTCGACCAGCCCCAGCATTTT,CASSIVVGRVDQPQHF
TRBJ1-1,.,.,TRBV19,TGTGCCAGTAGTATTGGAGTGAACACTGAAGCTTTCTTT,CASSIGVNTEAFF
TRBJ1-2,once,.,TRBV5-1,TGCGCCAGCAGCCCGGGAGGGATGGCGTATGGCTACACCTTC,CASSPGGMAYGYTF
TRBJ2-7,.,.,TRBV13,TGTGCCAGCAGCCAGAGACAGGACGCTTCCTACGAGCAGTACTTC,CASSQRQDASYEQYF
TRBJ1-4,.,.,TRBV5-1,TGCGCCAGCAGCCCCCCCGCAGGGAATGAAAAACTGTTTTTT,CASSPPAGNEKLFF
TRBJ2-2,.,.,TRBV7-8,TGTGCCAGCAGCTTAGCCCGGACAACGAACACCGGGGAGCTGTTTTTT,CASSLARTTNTGELFF
TRBJ2-7,.,TRBD2,TRBV5-8,TGTGCCAGCAGCTTCCTCGGGGGGAGGCGCCACGAGCAGTACTTC,CASSFLGGRRHEQYF
TRBJ2-5,.,.,TRBV19,TGTGCCACCCAGTGGAGGGGCTCCTCAGAGACCCAGTACTTC,CATQWRGSSETQYF
TRBJ2-3,.,.,TRBV6-4,TGTGCCAGCAGTGACCACATTACAGATACGCAGTATTTT,CASSDHITDTQYF
TRBJ1-4,.,TRBD1,TRBV7-9,TGTTCCAGCAGTAGGAGACAGGGAAATGAAAAACTGTTTTTT,CSSSRRQGNEKLFF
TRBJ2-7,few,.,TRBV11-1,TGTGCCAGCAGCTTGTGGCGGGGGCCTCACTACGAGCAGTACTTC,CASSLWRGPHYEQYF
TRBJ2-5,.,TRBD1,TRBV6-5,TGTGCCAGCAAAGAGAAGGGACAGCAAGAGACCCAGTACTTC,CASKEKGQQETQYF
TRBJ2-3,.,TRBD2,TRBV4-1,TGCGCCAGCAGCCAAGAGACTAGCGGGGGGGCAACAGATACGCAGTATTTT,CASSQETSGGATDTQYF
TRBJ1-3,once,.,TRBV10-3,TGTGCCAACAGACAGGACTCTGGAAACACCATATATTTT,CANRQDSGNTIYF
TRBJ1-2,.,TRBD1,TRBV28,TGTGCCAGCAGTCTAACCGGGACAGGTGGAGGCTACACCTTC,CASSLTGTGGGYTF
TRBJ2-5,.,.,TRBV6-6,TGTGCCAGCAGTTGGTCGGGCCGAGGGATCCAAGAGACCCAGTACTTC,CASSWSGRGIQETQYF
TRBJ1-2,.,TRBD1,TRBV5-5,TGTGCCAGCAGTTCCGGGACAGGGGAGGAGGGCTACACCTTC,CASSSGTGEEGYTF
TRBJ2-7,.,TRBD1,TRBV7-2,TGTGCCAGCAGCTCGGGACAGGGGGCCTCTCTGGGCGAGCAGTACTTC,CASSSGQGASLGEQYF
TRBJ1-2,.,.,TRBV20-1,TGCAGTGCTAGCCCTGATGGCTACACCTTC,CSASPDGYTF
TRBJ1-3,.,TRBD1,TRBV6-1,TGTGCCATCAATGGACAGGGCTCTGGAAACACCATATATTTT,CAINGQGSGNTIYF
TRBJ2-1,.,.,TRBV5-4,TGTGCCAGCAGCTTCCAGGATAGCTCCTACAATGAGCAGTTCTTC,CASSFQDSSYNEQFF
TRBJ1-1,.,TRBD1,TRBV5-1,TGCGCCAGCAGCTTGGAGGCGACAGGGGGTAGGACTGAAGCTTTCTTT,CASSLEATGGRTEAFF
TRBJ2-2,.,.,TRBV28,TGTGCCAGCAAGGAGGGAGGTGACAACACCGGGGAGCTGTTTTTT,CASKEGGDNTGELFF
TRBJ2-7,.,TRBD2,TRBV7-2,TGTGCCAGCAGCCCGGGGGGAGTCATCACCTACGAGCAGTACTTC,CASSPGGVITYEQYF
TRBJ2-7,once,.,TRBV6-5,TGTGCCAGTCAGACAGTCTACGAGCAGTACTTC,CASQTVYEQYF
TRBJ2-3,few,TRBD2,TRBV13,TGTGCCAGCAGCTTAGGCCCCGGACTAGCGGGGGGGAGCACAGATACGCAGTATTTT,CASSLGPGLAGGSTDTQYF